This T cell receptor beta chain was documented in a study of regulatory T cells in long-lasting Graves disease. With iRepertoire HTBI primers and Arm-PCR of CDR3 regions, TCR beta libraries were built. Per the authors' pipeline: The study identified about 60 TRBV and some 15 TRBJ segments across samples. TCRdb re-derived calls from the multiplex PCR reads in MiXCR, one entry per CDR3 protein. The V and J calls were determined by TCRdb, not by the authors. This table has a few hundred thousand distinct CDR3 sequences, 10% to 15% appearing once. The CDR3 covers 15 residues. The V gene lost 2 bases and the J gene lost 3 bases, with 13 bases spanning the gap. Germline V gives CDR1 SGDLS, CDR2 YYNGEE. General observations from the study: Newly diagnosed disease favored TRBV20-1 and TRBJ2-1 over persistent disease.

Time point defined: newly diagnosed GD, antithyroid drugs for less than 3 months. Following extraction of RNA from PBMCs, that RNA was used to make the TCR library. The collection involved drawing roughly 9.1 milliliters of peripheral blood into EDTA tubes. With regard to this clonotype: Its antigen is not known.

This same sample was also part of a study on T cells in Graves' hyperthyroidism and ophthalmopathy. That publication notes: Blood samples included most of the expanded thyroid clonotypes exceeding 0.001.

This TCR was recovered from a woman between 18 and 29 years old with Graves disease. V usage is TRBV9 and J usage is TRBJ2-3; tentatively, D is TRBD2 (6 bases). The input for sequencing was peripheral blood mononuclear cells (PBMCs), taken at new diagnosis, from a patient treated with antithyroid drugs. This CDR3 is CASSVTWGRTDTQYF. The CDR3 DNA reads as TGTGCCAGCAGCGTGACTTGGGGGAGGACAGATACGCAGTATTTT.